The rows below give T cell receptor beta chains drawn from one sample of a study of Ad26.COV2.S vaccination and SARS-CoV-2 variants. The table came from immunoSEQ multiplex PCR; TCRdb's copy has only in-frame clones and leaves some out. The sample records a few hundred thousand clones, 80% to 95% being singletons. This specimen was peripheral blood, taken in a trial of Ad26.COV2.S vaccine versus placebo. Every receptor here comes from a person between 18 and 60 years old who received the Ad26.COV2.S COVID-19 vaccine or a placebo. Both conserved end residues are part of each CDR3. Fields, in order: V gene, clone size, J gene, D gene, CDR3 protein, CDR3 DNA. A D gene is named only where the DNA matches it firmly. Clone sizes are given selectively: once, few, many, or a class where the clone is expanded.

v_gene: TRBV9; abundance: .; j_gene: TRBJ2-1; d_gene: .; CDR3aa: CASSVAPVFDNEQFF; CDR3nt: TGTGCCAGCAGCGTAGCTCCTGTTTTCGACAATGAGCAGTTCTTC
v_gene: TRBV7-2; abundance: once; j_gene: TRBJ2-7; d_gene: TRBD2; CDR3aa: CASSSPTSGAAYEQYF; CDR3nt: TGTGCCAGCAGCTCCCCGACTAGCGGGGCCGCCTACGAGCAGTACTTC
v_gene: TRBV2; abundance: .; j_gene: TRBJ2-7; d_gene: TRBD1; CDR3aa: CASSVRTGESSRVDEQYF; CDR3nt: TGTGCCAGCAGTGTACGGACAGGGGAGTCCAGTAGGGTCGACGAGCAGTACTTC
v_gene: TRBV5-4; abundance: .; j_gene: TRBJ2-5; d_gene: .; CDR3aa: CASSLTQGETQYF; CDR3nt: TGTGCCAGCAGCTTGACGCAGGGGGAGACCCAGTACTTC
v_gene: TRBV4-2; abundance: .; j_gene: TRBJ2-1; d_gene: TRBD2; CDR3aa: CAAQTSGVAYNEQFF; CDR3nt: TGTGCCGCACAGACTAGCGGGGTAGCCTACAATGAGCAGTTCTTC
v_gene: TRBV7-2; abundance: .; j_gene: TRBJ2-1; d_gene: TRBD2; CDR3aa: CASSLGGTSGKQFF; CDR3nt: TGTGCCAGCAGCTTAGGGGGGACTAGCGGGAAGCAGTTCTTC
v_gene: TRBV4-3; abundance: .; j_gene: TRBJ2-1; d_gene: .; CDR3aa: CASSQDASSSYNEQFF; CDR3nt: TGCGCCAGCAGCCAAGATGCGAGCAGCTCCTACAATGAGCAGTTCTTC
v_gene: TRBV10-3; abundance: .; j_gene: TRBJ1-1; d_gene: .; CDR3aa: CAISAGNLNTEAFF; CDR3nt: TGTGCCATCAGTGCTGGAAACCTGAACACTGAAGCTTTCTTT
v_gene: TRBV27; abundance: .; j_gene: TRBJ2-7; d_gene: .; CDR3aa: CASSLGGDGGEQYF; CDR3nt: TGTGCCAGCAGTTTAGGCGGGGACGGGGGCGAGCAGTACTTC
v_gene: TRBV5-1; abundance: .; j_gene: TRBJ1-1; d_gene: TRBD1; CDR3aa: CASSWGQGQDTEAFF; CDR3nt: TGCGCCAGCAGCTGGGGACAGGGTCAAGACACTGAAGCTTTCTTT
v_gene: TRBV19; abundance: .; j_gene: TRBJ1-5; d_gene: .; CDR3aa: CASGQPQHF; CDR3nt: TGTGCCAGCGGTCAGCCCCAGCATTTT
v_gene: TRBV11-1; abundance: .; j_gene: TRBJ1-2; d_gene: TRBD1; CDR3aa: CASSPRTGFGYTF; CDR3nt: TGTGCCAGCAGCCCTCGGACAGGGTTTGGCTACACCTTC
v_gene: TRBV5-6; abundance: .; j_gene: TRBJ2-3; d_gene: .; CDR3aa: CASSLVAWLPEADTQYF; CDR3nt: TGTGCCAGCAGCTTGGTTGCCTGGCTACCTGAGGCAGATACGCAGTATTTT
v_gene: TRBV5-1; abundance: .; j_gene: TRBJ1-1; d_gene: .; CDR3aa: CASSLNSVNTEAFF; CDR3nt: TGCGCCAGCAGCTTGAACTCAGTGAACACTGAAGCTTTCTTT
v_gene: TRBV7-2; abundance: .; j_gene: TRBJ2-5; d_gene: .; CDR3aa: CASSWEETQYF; CDR3nt: TGTGCCAGCAGCTGGGAGGAGACCCAGTACTTC
v_gene: TRBV15; abundance: .; j_gene: TRBJ2-1; d_gene: .; CDR3aa: CATSRGGSSYNEQFF; CDR3nt: TGTGCCACCAGCAGAGGTGGGAGCTCCTACAATGAGCAGTTCTTC
v_gene: TRBV6-4; abundance: .; j_gene: TRBJ2-3; d_gene: TRBD2; CDR3aa: CASSDGTSGSGTDTQYF; CDR3nt: TGTGCCAGCAGTGACGGGACTAGCGGGAGTGGCACAGATACGCAGTATTTT
v_gene: TRBV24-1; abundance: .; j_gene: TRBJ2-5; d_gene: .; CDR3aa: CATSEAGILGETQYF; CDR3nt: TGTGCCACCAGTGAGGCGGGAATCTTGGGGGAGACCCAGTACTTC
v_gene: TRBV5-4; abundance: .; j_gene: TRBJ2-7; d_gene: TRBD2; CDR3aa: CASSPTAGGGSYEQYF; CDR3nt: TGTGCCAGCAGCCCGACAGCGGGAGGGGGCTCCTACGAGCAGTACTTC
v_gene: TRBV27; abundance: .; j_gene: TRBJ1-2; d_gene: TRBD1; CDR3aa: CASSLTGVYGYTF; CDR3nt: TGTGCCAGCAGTTTAACAGGGGTCTATGGCTACACCTTC
v_gene: TRBV6-1; abundance: .; j_gene: TRBJ2-1; d_gene: .; CDR3aa: CASSDFGGPYNEQFF; CDR3nt: TGTGCCAGCAGTGATTTCGGGGGCCCCTACAATGAGCAGTTCTTC
v_gene: TRBV27; abundance: .; j_gene: TRBJ2-7; d_gene: .; CDR3aa: CARRGRGTHEQYF; CDR3nt: TGTGCCAGGCGCGGACGGGGGACCCACGAGCAGTACTTC
v_gene: TRBV7-9; abundance: .; j_gene: TRBJ2-5; d_gene: .; CDR3aa: CASSPPGVDQETQYF; CDR3nt: TGTGCCAGCAGCCCCCCCGGAGTGGACCAAGAGACCCAGTACTTC
v_gene: TRBV10-1; abundance: few; j_gene: TRBJ2-2; d_gene: .; CDR3aa: CASRPDSLHGTGELFF; CDR3nt: TGCGCCAGCAGACCGGACAGTTTACATGGGACCGGGGAGCTGTTTTTT
v_gene: TRBV6-4; abundance: .; j_gene: TRBJ2-3; d_gene: TRBD2; CDR3aa: CATSKLAGASTDTQYF; CDR3nt: TGTGCCACCTCGAAATTAGCGGGAGCTTCTACAGATACGCAGTATTTT
v_gene: TRBV7-9; abundance: few; j_gene: TRBJ2-7; d_gene: .; CDR3aa: CASSLRAGGTYEQYF; CDR3nt: TGTGCCAGCAGCTTAAGGGCCGGCGGGACCTACGAGCAGTACTTC
v_gene: TRBV6-5; abundance: .; j_gene: TRBJ1-1; d_gene: .; CDR3aa: CASSYSPTVNTEAFF; CDR3nt: TGTGCCAGCAGTTACTCGCCGACCGTGAACACTGAAGCTTTCTTT
v_gene: TRBV9; abundance: .; j_gene: TRBJ2-2; d_gene: .; CDR3aa: CASSVAQTGELFF; CDR3nt: TGTGCCAGCAGCGTAGCCCAGACCGGGGAGCTGTTTTTT
v_gene: TRBV7-9; abundance: .; j_gene: TRBJ1-2; d_gene: .; CDR3aa: CASSTDSYGYTF; CDR3nt: TGTGCCAGCAGCACAGACAGCTATGGCTACACCTTC
v_gene: TRBV29-1; abundance: once; j_gene: TRBJ1-2; d_gene: .; CDR3aa: CSIPRTISNYGYTF; CDR3nt: TGCAGCATTCCTAGGACAATCTCTAACTATGGCTACACCTTC
v_gene: TRBV5-1; abundance: .; j_gene: TRBJ2-7; d_gene: .; CDR3aa: CASSLGPSSYEQYF; CDR3nt: TGCGCCAGCAGCTTGGGCCCGAGCTCCTACGAGCAGTACTTC
v_gene: TRBV25-1; abundance: .; j_gene: TRBJ2-7; d_gene: TRBD1; CDR3aa: CASSEWQGDEQYF; CDR3nt: TGTGCCAGCAGTGAATGGCAGGGGGACGAGCAGTACTTC
v_gene: TRBV11-2; abundance: once; j_gene: TRBJ1-1; d_gene: TRBD1; CDR3aa: CASSLYTDRGTTEAFF; CDR3nt: TGTGCCAGCAGCTTATATACGGACAGGGGGACCACTGAAGCTTTCTTT
v_gene: TRBV6-6; abundance: once; j_gene: TRBJ1-3; d_gene: .; CDR3aa: CASRGTRVGNTIYF; CDR3nt: TGTGCCAGCAGGGGCACTCGCGTCGGGAACACCATATATTTT
v_gene: TRBV7-9; abundance: .; j_gene: TRBJ2-7; d_gene: TRBD1; CDR3aa: CASSTRTGTYEQYF; CDR3nt: TGTGCCAGCAGCACCAGGACAGGAACCTACGAGCAGTACTTC
v_gene: TRBV11-2; abundance: .; j_gene: TRBJ2-1; d_gene: TRBD1; CDR3aa: CASSLRGRGSNEQFF; CDR3nt: TGTGCCAGCAGCTTGAGGGGGCGAGGGTCCAATGAGCAGTTCTTC
v_gene: TRBV12-5; abundance: .; j_gene: TRBJ1-1; d_gene: .; CDR3aa: CASGVVNTEAFF; CDR3nt: TGTGCTAGCGGTGTAGTGAACACTGAAGCTTTCTTT
v_gene: TRBV7-6; abundance: .; j_gene: TRBJ1-1; d_gene: TRBD1; CDR3aa: CASSSTGGLNTEAFF; CDR3nt: TGTGCCAGCAGCTCCACAGGGGGCTTGAACACTGAAGCTTTCTTT
v_gene: TRBV11-3; abundance: .; j_gene: TRBJ2-1; d_gene: TRBD2; CDR3aa: CASSFDLSETSGNQINEQFF; CDR3nt: TGTGCCAGCAGCTTTGATTTGTCCGAGACTAGCGGGAATCAGATTAATGAGCAGTTCTTC
v_gene: TRBV11-2; abundance: .; j_gene: TRBJ2-7; d_gene: TRBD2; CDR3aa: CASSLAGGGTYEQYF; CDR3nt: TGTGCCAGCAGCTTGGCCGGCGGGGGTACCTACGAGCAGTACTTC
v_gene: TRBV9; abundance: .; j_gene: TRBJ2-7; d_gene: TRBD1; CDR3aa: CASSYRDRDNDEQYF; CDR3nt: TGTGCCAGCAGCTACCGGGACAGGGACAATGACGAGCAGTACTTC
v_gene: TRBV28; abundance: .; j_gene: TRBJ1-1; d_gene: .; CDR3aa: CASRSPADTEAFF; CDR3nt: TGTGCCAGCAGGTCCCCCGCGGACACTGAAGCTTTCTTT
v_gene: TRBV28; abundance: .; j_gene: TRBJ1-5; d_gene: .; CDR3aa: CASSLTPDRPQHF; CDR3nt: TGTGCCAGCAGTTTAACCCCGGACCGGCCCCAGCATTTT
v_gene: TRBV4-1; abundance: .; j_gene: TRBJ2-4; d_gene: TRBD2; CDR3aa: CASSQGLTSGRPRVDIQYF; CDR3nt: TGCGCCAGCAGCCAGGGGTTGACTAGCGGGAGGCCGAGGGTTGACATTCAGTACTTC
v_gene: TRBV19; abundance: .; j_gene: TRBJ2-5; d_gene: .; CDR3aa: CASQRRPARQETQYF; CDR3nt: TGTGCCAGTCAGAGGCGGCCAGCGCGGCAAGAGACCCAGTACTTC
v_gene: TRBV15; abundance: .; j_gene: TRBJ1-2; d_gene: TRBD1; CDR3aa: CATSGGQGARYGYTF; CDR3nt: TGTGCCACCAGCGGAGGACAGGGGGCCAGGTATGGCTACACCTTC